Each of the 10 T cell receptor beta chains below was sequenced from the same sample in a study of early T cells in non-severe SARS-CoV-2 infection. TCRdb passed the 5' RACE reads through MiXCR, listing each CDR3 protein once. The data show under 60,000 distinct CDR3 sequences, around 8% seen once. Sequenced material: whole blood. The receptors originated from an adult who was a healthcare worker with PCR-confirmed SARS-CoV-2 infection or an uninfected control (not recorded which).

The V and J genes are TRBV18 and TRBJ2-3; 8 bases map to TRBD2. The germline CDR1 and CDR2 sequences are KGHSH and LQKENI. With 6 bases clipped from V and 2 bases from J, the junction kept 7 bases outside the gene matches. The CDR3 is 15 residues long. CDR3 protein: CASSGTGGATDTQYF. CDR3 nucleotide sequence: TGTGCCAGCTCCGGGACCGGGGGGGCCACAGATACGCAGTATTTT.

This CDR3 reads CAISGSRGVQETQYF. CDR3 DNA: TGTGCCATCAGTGGCTCTCGGGGGGTTCAAGAGACCCAGTACTTC. The chain employs TRBV10-3 and TRBJ2-5, with 7 bases lining up with TRBD2. Germline trimming cut 4 bases from V and 2 bases from J; bases unmatched to any gene: 7. CDR3 length: 15 residues. Germline V gene data show CDR1 as ENHRY and CDR2 as SYGVKD.

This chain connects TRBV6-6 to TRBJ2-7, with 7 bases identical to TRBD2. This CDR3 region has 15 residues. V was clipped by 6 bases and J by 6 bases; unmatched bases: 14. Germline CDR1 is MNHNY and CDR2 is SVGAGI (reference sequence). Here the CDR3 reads CASRTGRAVIGEQYF. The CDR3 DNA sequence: TGTGCCAGCAGAACGGGGAGGGCGGTTATCGGCGAGCAGTACTTC.

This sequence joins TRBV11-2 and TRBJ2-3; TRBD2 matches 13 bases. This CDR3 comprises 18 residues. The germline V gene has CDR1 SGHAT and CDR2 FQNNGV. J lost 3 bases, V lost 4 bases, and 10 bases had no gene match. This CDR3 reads CASSSTTTSGGATDTQYF. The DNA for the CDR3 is TGTGCCAGCAGCTCCACAACTACTAGCGGGGGGGCTACAGATACGCAGTATTTT.

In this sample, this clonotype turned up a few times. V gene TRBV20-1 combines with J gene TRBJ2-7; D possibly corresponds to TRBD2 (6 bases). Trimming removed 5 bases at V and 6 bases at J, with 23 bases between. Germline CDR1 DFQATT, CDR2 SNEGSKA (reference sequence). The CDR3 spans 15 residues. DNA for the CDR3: TGCAGTGCTGTGACCTTGGGACTGCCGCTTTCCGAGCAGTACTTC. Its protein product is CSAVTLGLPLSEQYF.

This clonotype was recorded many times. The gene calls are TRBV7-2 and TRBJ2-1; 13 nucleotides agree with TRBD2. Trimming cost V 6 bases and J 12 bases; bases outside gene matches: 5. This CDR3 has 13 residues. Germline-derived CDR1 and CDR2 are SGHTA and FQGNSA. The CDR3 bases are TGTGCCAGCAGGGGACTAGCGGGACTTGGGCAGTTCTTC. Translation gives CASRGLAGLGQFF.

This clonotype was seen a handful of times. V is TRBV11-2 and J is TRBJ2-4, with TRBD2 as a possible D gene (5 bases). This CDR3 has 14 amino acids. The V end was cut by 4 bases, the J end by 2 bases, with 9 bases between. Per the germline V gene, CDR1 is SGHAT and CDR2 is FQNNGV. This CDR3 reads CASSWTVTKNIQYF. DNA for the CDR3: TGTGCCAGCAGCTGGACTGTGACCAAAAACATTCAGTACTTC.

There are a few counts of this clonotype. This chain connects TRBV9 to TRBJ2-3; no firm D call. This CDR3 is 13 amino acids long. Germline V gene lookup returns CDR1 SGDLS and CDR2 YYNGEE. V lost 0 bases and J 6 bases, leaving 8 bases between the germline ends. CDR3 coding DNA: TGTGCCAGCAGCGTAGCCCCTTCGGATACGCAGTATTTT. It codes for CASSVAPSDTQYF.

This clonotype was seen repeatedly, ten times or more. The CDR3 DNA reads TGTGCCAGCAGGAGGAATTCAGGGATGTTAAACATTCAGTACTTC. Encoded protein: CASRRNSGMLNIQYF. V is TRBV28 and J is TRBJ2-4; weak D call: TRBD1 (5 bases). From germline, CDR1 is MDHEN and CDR2 SYDVKM. Trimming pared 6 bases from V and 6 bases from J, leaving 18 bases between. This CDR3 region has 15 residues.

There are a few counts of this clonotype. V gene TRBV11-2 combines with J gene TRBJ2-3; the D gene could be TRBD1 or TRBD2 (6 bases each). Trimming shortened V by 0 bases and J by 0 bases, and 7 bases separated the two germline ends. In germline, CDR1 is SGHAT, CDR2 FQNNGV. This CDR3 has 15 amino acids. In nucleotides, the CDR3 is TGTGCCAGCAGCTTAGAAGGGGGGAGCACAGATACGCAGTATTTT. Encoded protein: CASSLEGGSTDTQYF.